This T cell receptor beta chain is drawn from a study of control samples from healthy donors and cancer patients. The germline V gene encodes CDR1 LNHDA and CDR2 SQIVND (reference sequence). The V end was cut by 6 bases, the J end by 0 bases, with 9 bases between. The CDR3 sequence is 14 residues long. Profiling relied on immunoSEQ multiplex PCR, and the TCRdb table lists in-frame clones only, not all of them. The sample consists of roughly 170,000 clones, around 95% of them appearing once. The sample was blood. This clonotype was obtained from a woman in her fifties or sixties in good health. The V call is TRBV19, the J call TRBJ1-3; D unresolved. CDR3 in amino acids: CASSPNYSGNTIYF. Written as DNA, the CDR3 is TGTGCCAGTAGCCCGAATTACTCTGGAAACACCATATATTTT.